This T cell receptor beta chain was profiled in a study of tumor-infiltrating lymphocytes in primary liver carcinoma. As concerns this clonotype: Germline and junction disagree at one end, which may indicate a read error.

The study co-extracted DNA and RNA from around 20-30 mg of unsorted bulk tissue. TCR beta cDNA came from about 500 ng total RNA, primed with a constant-region primer. The TCR beta library was amplified through three nested multiplex PCR rounds in a modified ARM-PCR procedure. Rounds one and two of PCR, each of approximately 11 cycles, were primed with TRBV1-TRBV30 forward primers and a C-beta reverse primer. From the multiplex PCR reads, TCRdb called clonotypes with MiXCR, one entry per CDR3 protein. The data hold about 120,000 distinct CDR3 sequences, with around two thirds observed a single time. CDR3 length equals 14 residues. Germline V gives CDR1 SGHAT, CDR2 FQDESV (reference sequence).

The genes are TRBV11-1 and TRBJ2-7; perhaps TRBD2 as D (6 bases). The material sequenced was liver tumor tissue from sampling region 1. Subset defined: tumor region T1, superior pole. The receptor's source is a woman aged 60-75 years with primary liver carcinoma and hepatitis B virus infection. CDR3 nucleotide sequence: TGTACCAGCAGCTGGGAGGACAATTCCTACGAGCAGTACTTC. Amino acid sequence: CTSSWEDNSYEQYF. Full variable domain (remainder filled in from reference TRBV11-1 and TRBJ2-7): EAEVAQSPRYKITEKSQAVAFWCDPISGHATLYWYRQILGQGPELLVQFQDESVVDDSQLPKDRFSAERLKGVDSTLKIQPAELGDSAMYLCTSSWEDNSYEQYFGPGTRLTVT.